This entry concerns a single T cell receptor (beta chain). What it recognizes is unknown. The record originates from a study of T cells after yellow fever vaccination. Broader study findings: Researchers noted that a small share of clonotypes showed up in both CD4 and CD8 compartments. Weaker, the secondary response had a peak occurring faster, on day 5 versus 15.

This CDR3 spans 15 amino acids. Germline loops: CDR1 DFQATT, CDR2 SNEGSKA (reference sequence). Unmatched junction bases numbered 5, after V lost 4 bases and J lost 0 bases. 5'RACE template switching added a universal primer site and UMIs to TCR cDNA. TCRdb passed the 5' RACE reads through MiXCR, listing each CDR3 protein once. The profile covers about 580,000 distinct CDR3 sequences, with 17% appearing a single time and 17% taken by the ten largest. Material: PBMCs, obtained less than 6 days after the first yellow fever vaccination. This chain joins TRBV20-1 and TRBJ2-3; TRBD2 matches at 9 bases. This receptor was identified in a man aged 18-30 years who received the YFV17D yellow fever vaccine. This CDR3 is CSATPLAGSTDTQYF. The CDR3 bases are TGCAGTGCTACCCCCCTAGCGGGGAGCACAGATACGCAGTATTTT.